This is a list of T cell receptor beta chains from one sample in a study of blood T cell repertoires in COVID-19. The protocol was immunoSEQ multiplex PCR, while the TCRdb copy is restricted to in-frame clones and leaves out a portion. Found here are tens of thousands of clones, 82% of them singletons; the top ten hold roughly 4.5%. Sequenced material: peripheral blood. The source of these receptors is a woman aged 60-70 years with acute or convalescent COVID-19. Both conserved end residues are part of each CDR3. A D gene is named only where the DNA matches it firmly. Part of the rows lack a size; the others show once, few, many or a class for expanded clones.

>-|TRBD1|TRBV10-3|TRBJ2-5
TGTGCCATCAGCTTCAGACAGGGGGAGACCCAGTACTTC
CAISFRQGETQYF
>-|-|TRBV27|TRBJ2-7
TGTGCCAGCAGTTTAGTAGGGGCAAACGAGCAGTACTTC
CASSLVGANEQYF
>-|-|TRBV4-2|TRBJ2-7
TGTGCCAGCAGCCAATCCGGGTCCGACGAGCAGTACTTC
CASSQSGSDEQYF
>-|-|TRBV6-5|TRBJ1-2
TGTGCCACGTCCAGTAACTATGGCTACACCTTC
CATSSNYGYTF
>-|-|TRBV14|TRBJ1-6
TGTGCCAGCAGCCAAACAGGGCCGACTTCACCCCTCCACTTT
CASSQTGPTSPLHF
>-|TRBD1|TRBV15|TRBJ1-1
TGTGCCACCAGCCGCCGAAAGGGGGCTGGGAACACTGAAGCTTTCTTT
CATSRRKGAGNTEAFF
>-|-|TRBV11-2|TRBJ1-3
TGTGCCAGCAGCTTCTTACCTACCGCTGGAAACACCATATATTTT
CASSFLPTAGNTIYF
>-|TRBD2|TRBV7-6|TRBJ2-5
TGTGCCAGCAGCTTATTTAGTAGCGGGGGGGGCAAGACCCAGTACTTC
CASSLFSSGGGKTQYF
>once|TRBD2|TRBV7-9|TRBJ2-5
TGTGCCAGCAGCTTCCGCGGGGGGCAAGAGACCCAGTACTTC
CASSFRGGQETQYF
>-|TRBD2|TRBV19|TRBJ2-2
TGTGCCAGTAGTATCCTAGCGGGAGTCACCGGGGAGCTGTTTTTT
CASSILAGVTGELFF
>-|-|TRBV28|TRBJ1-5
TGTGCCAGCACCAACAGCAGAAATCAGCCCCAGCATTTT
CASTNSRNQPQHF
>-|-|TRBV30|TRBJ2-3
TGTGCCTGGAATGCGGGGAGCCTTAGCACAGATACGCAGTATTTT
CAWNAGSLSTDTQYF